These T cell receptor beta chains were read from a single sample in a study of Graves' ophthalmopathy and Graves' hyperthyroidism. A single record per CDR3 protein comes from TCRdb applying MiXCR to the multiplex PCR reads. The table records hundreds of thousands of distinct CDR3 sequences, roughly two fifths of them present only once. The source material was peripheral blood. The receptors originated from an adult man with Graves' ophthalmopathy. The CDR3 runs from the conserved cysteine through the conserved F or W. A D gene is named only where the DNA matches it firmly. Rows may omit the clone size; those that give it use once, few, many or a size class.

d_call,j_call,clone_size,v_call,cdr3_aa,cdr3_nt
.,TRBJ2-5,many,TRBV10-2,CASRYRNSETQYF,TGCGCCAGCAGATACCGGAATTCGGAGACCCAGTACTTC
.,TRBJ1-2,.,TRBV29-1,CSVEAYAGNTF,TGCAGCGTTGAAGCCTACGCTGGAAACACCTTC
.,TRBJ1-2,few,TRBV4-1,CASSQDLGIGYGYTF,TGCGCCAGCAGCCAAGATCTTGGTATTGGCTATGGCTACACCTTC
.,TRBJ1-2,.,TRBV5-1,CASSLRTDNYGYTF,TGCGCCAGCAGCTTAAGGACAGATAACTATGGCTACACCTTC
TRBD2,TRBJ2-2,few,TRBV9,CASSQILGTSGNTGELFF,TGTGCCAGCAGCCAGATCCTCGGGACTAGCGGCAACACCGGGGAGCTGTTTTTT
.,TRBJ2-1,.,TRBV2,CASSALRWDEQFF,TGTGCCAGCAGTGCCCTTAGGTGGGATGAGCAGTTCTTC
.,TRBJ1-3,.,TRBV4-3,CASSQDQGRGLGNTIYF,TGCGCCAGCAGCCAAGATCAGGGGCGAGGGTTAGGAAACACCATATATTTT
.,TRBJ2-1,few,TRBV6-5,CASRTGTLPGGEQFF,TGTGCCAGCAGAACCGGGACCCTCCCTGGCGGTGAGCAGTTCTTC
.,TRBJ2-5,many,TRBV29-1,CSVEGFRDQYF,TGCAGCGTTGAAGGGTTCCGCGACCAGTACTTC
.,TRBJ1-3,few,TRBV30,CARSTGNTIYF,TGTGCCCGCTCCACTGGAAACACCATATATTTT
.,TRBJ1-1,many,TRBV7-6,CASSLPGQNTEAFF,TGTGCCAGCAGCCTCCCGGGACAGAACACTGAAGCTTTCTTT
.,TRBJ1-6,.,TRBV7-9,CASSPMGMPNSPLHF,TGCGCCAGCAGCCCGATGGGGATGCCTAATTCACCCCTCCACTTT
TRBD1,TRBJ1-5,.,TRBV27,CASGLGTGGSQPQHF,TGTGCCAGCGGATTAGGGACAGGGGGAAGTCAGCCCCAGCATTTT
.,TRBJ2-7,many,TRBV19,CASKRAGFSYEQYF,TGTGCCAGTAAGAGAGCTGGATTCTCCTACGAGCAGTACTTC
TRBD1,TRBJ1-2,.,TRBV29-1,CSVGGQVEYYGYTF,TGCAGCGTAGGGGGACAGGTGGAGTACTATGGCTACACCTTC
.,TRBJ1-1,.,TRBV7-2,CASSLSKLTEAFF,TGTGCCAGCAGTTTATCGAAACTCACTGAAGCTTTCTTT
.,TRBJ2-2,.,TRBV3-1,CASSQEATTGELFF,TGTGCCAGCAGCCAAGAAGCTACAACCGGGGAGCTGTTTTTT
TRBD2,TRBJ2-5,many,TRBV29-1,CSVASGLDGTQYF,TGCAGCGTAGCATCGGGACTAGATGGGACCCAGTACTTC
.,TRBJ1-1,many,TRBV4-3,CASSQLEGSRTEAFF,TGCGCCAGCAGCCAATTAGAGGGGAGTCGCACTGAAGCTTTCTTT
.,TRBJ1-5,many,TRBV7-2,CASSLGYSNQPQHF,TGTGCCAGCAGCTTAGGGTATAGCAATCAGCCCCAGCATTTT
TRBD1,TRBJ2-6,many,TRBV2,CASSEGTGWDSGANVLTF,TGTGCCAGCAGCGAGGGGACAGGGTGGGACTCTGGGGCCAACGTCCTGACTTTC
.,TRBJ2-2,.,TRBV7-3,CASSFGVRGDTGELFF,TGTGCCAGCAGCTTTGGGGTCAGGGGGGACACCGGGGAGCTGTTTTTT
.,TRBJ1-5,many,TRBV5-1,CASLRAGTNQPQHF,TGCGCCAGCTTGAGGGCAGGGACAAATCAGCCCCAGCATTTT
.,TRBJ2-2,many,TRBV4-1,CASSQVAGELFF,TGCGCCAGCAGCCAAGTGGCCGGGGAGCTGTTTTTT
.,TRBJ2-1,.,TRBV11-2,CASSPSSREQFF,TGTGCCAGCAGCCCATCCTCAAGAGAGCAGTTCTTC
.,TRBJ1-2,few,TRBV6-1,CAISEGGYTF,TGTGCCATCAGTGAGGGGGGGTACACCTTC
.,TRBJ2-7,few,TRBV2,CASSHGPGHSYEQYF,TGTGCCAGCAGTCACGGACCGGGACACTCCTACGAGCAGTACTTC
.,TRBJ1-1,.,TRBV24-1,CATSDAVDVFF,TGTGCCACCAGTGACGCCGTGGACGTCTTCTTT
.,TRBJ1-5,many,TRBV2,CASTVRVNQPQHF,TGTGCCAGCACCGTGAGGGTGAATCAGCCCCAGCATTTT